This paragraph covers one T cell receptor (beta chain) sequence. Vbeta (60) and Jbeta (13) primers were used in the PCR. Assay used: immunoSEQ multiplex PCR; TCRdb lists only in-frame clones, some missing. This sample carries fewer than 250,000 clones, 70% to 80% of them seen once, and the ten largest clones take nearly 0.4%. Trimming cost V 0 bases and J 4 bases; bases outside gene matches: 8. From germline, CDR1 is GTSNPN and CDR2 SVGIG (reference sequence). The CDR3 length is 16 residues. This sample was included in a study of cytomegalovirus exposure and HLA in healthy donors. Source material: PBMCs. This sequence joins TRBV30 and TRBJ2-4; 8 bases match TRBD2. The receptor's source is a male donor in good health and CMV-seropositive. The CDR3 DNA reads TGTGCCTGGAGTGTACGGGGGGGGGCCTTAAAAAACATTCAGTACTTC. It translates to CAWSVRGGALKNIQYF.